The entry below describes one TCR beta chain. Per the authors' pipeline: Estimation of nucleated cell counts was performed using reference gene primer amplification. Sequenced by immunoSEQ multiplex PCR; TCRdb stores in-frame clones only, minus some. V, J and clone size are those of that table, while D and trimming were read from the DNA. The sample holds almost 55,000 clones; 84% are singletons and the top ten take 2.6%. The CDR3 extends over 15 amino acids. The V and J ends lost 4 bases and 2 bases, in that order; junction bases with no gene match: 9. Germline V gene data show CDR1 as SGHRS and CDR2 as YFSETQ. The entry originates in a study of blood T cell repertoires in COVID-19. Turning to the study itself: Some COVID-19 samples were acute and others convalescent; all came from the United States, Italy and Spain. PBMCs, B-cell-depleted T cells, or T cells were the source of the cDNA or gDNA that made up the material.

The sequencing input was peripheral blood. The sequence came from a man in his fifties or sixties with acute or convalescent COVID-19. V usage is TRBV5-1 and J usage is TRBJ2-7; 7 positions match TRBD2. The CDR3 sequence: CASSPMGGSTYEQYF. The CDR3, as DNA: TGCGCCAGCAGCCCCATGGGGGGGAGCACCTACGAGCAGTACTTC. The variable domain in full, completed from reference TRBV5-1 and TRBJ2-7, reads KAGVTQTPRYLIKTRGQQVTLSCSPISGHRSVSWYQQTPGQGLQFLFEYFSETQRNKGNFPGRFSGRQFSNSRSEMNVSTLELGDSALYLCASSPMGGSTYEQYFGPGTRLTVT.